The 27 T cell receptor beta chains listed next were all sequenced from one sample in a study of CD8 T cells in Susac syndrome. An input of about 0.5 to 1 ug of RNA was subjected to reverse transcription using random hexamers. TCRdb itself ran the immunoSEQ multiplex PCR reads through MiXCR, one entry per CDR3 protein. The sample has more than 100,000 distinct CDR3 sequences; 95% to 96% are singletons. The material sequenced was CD4+ T cells from PBMCs. Every receptor here comes from a human donor with Susac syndrome.

V is TRBV19 and J is TRBJ1-2; perhaps TRBD1 as D (6 bases). This CDR3 spans 13 amino acids. Trimming left V 5 bases short and J 5 bases short, with 12 bases between. Per germline, CDR1 LNHDA and CDR2 SQIVND (reference sequence). The CDR3 here is CASSSAGDYGYTF. In nucleotides, the CDR3 is TGTGCCAGTAGTTCGGCAGGGGATTATGGCTACACCTTC.

V usage is TRBV3-1 and J usage is TRBJ2-2; 14 bases match TRBD2. This CDR3 has 16 amino acids. Germline V gives CDR1 LGHDT, CDR2 YNNKEL (reference sequence). V lost 4 bases to trimming and J lost 5 bases; unmatched junction nucleotides: 3. The CDR3 DNA reads as TGTGCCAGCAGCCCGCGGACTAGCGGGGGGACCGGGGAGCTGTTTTTT. Translated, it gives CASSPRTSGGTGELFF.

The chain joins TRBV20-1 to TRBJ2-7; no definite D call. The V gene lost 7 bases and the J gene lost 0 bases, with 16 bases spanning the gap. Germline CDR1 is DFQATT and CDR2 is SNEGSKA (reference sequence). The CDR3 spans 14 residues. The CDR3 bases are TGCAGTGGGGTAAGGCCGGGCGTCTCCTACGAGCAGTACTTC. Encoded protein: CSGVRPGVSYEQYF.

The V gene is TRBV7-2, the J gene TRBJ1-1; 8 bases are shared with TRBD1. CDR1 is SGHTA and CDR2 is FQGNSA in the germline V gene. The CDR3 extends over 14 amino acids. Trimming at V came to 1 base and at J to 7 bases, leaving 5 bases not matched to a gene. DNA for the CDR3: TGTGCCAGCAGCTTAGTGCGGACAGGGTTTGAAGCTTTCTTT. This sequence encodes CASSLVRTGFEAFF.

The V gene is TRBV30, the J gene TRBJ2-7, with 16 nucleotides matching TRBD2. Trimming at V came to 1 base and at J to 5 bases, leaving 5 bases not matched to a gene. CDR1 GTSNPN and CDR2 SVGIG come from the germline V gene (reference sequence). This CDR3 has 16 amino acids. The CDR3 region has the DNA TGTGCCTGGAGTGCGGGACTAGCGGGAGGGCCCAACGAGCAGTACTTC. Translated, it gives CAWSAGLAGGPNEQYF.

V and J are TRBV30 and TRBJ2-1, with TRBD2 as a possible D gene (5 bases). Germline CDR1 is GTSNPN and CDR2 is SVGIG (reference sequence). This CDR3 has 17 amino acids. Trimming pared 2 bases from V and 5 bases from J, leaving 22 bases between. CDR3 nucleotides: TGTGCCTGGAGTACCTCACTAGAGCTCCGGGGAAACAATGAGCAGTTCTTC. It translates to CAWSTSLELRGNNEQFF.

This chain connects TRBV20-1 to TRBJ1-2, with a tentative D call TRBD1 (5 bases). Germline values: CDR1 DFQATT, CDR2 SNEGSKA (reference sequence). The CDR3 is 13 amino acids. V shed 6 bases and J shed 8 bases, with 19 bases lying between them. CDR3 protein: CSASGARGGGYTF. The DNA for the CDR3 is TGCAGTGCAAGTGGCGCACGGGGCGGGGGCTACACCTTC.

The chain links TRBV6-5 to TRBJ2-7; no clear D gene. V lost 5 bases to trimming and J lost 4 bases, with 12 bases between them. The CDR3 covers 13 residues. Germline V lookup: CDR1 MNHEY, CDR2 SVGAGI. The CDR3 loop is CASSRRNAYEQYF. In DNA, the CDR3 is TGTGCCAGCAGTCGACGGAACGCTTACGAGCAGTACTTC.

V usage is TRBV5-1 and J usage is TRBJ1-2; weak D call: TRBD1 (6 bases). This CDR3 contains 14 residues. Germline V lookup: CDR1 SGHRS, CDR2 YFSETQ. V was trimmed by 4 bases and J by 2 bases, leaving 12 bases between them. CDR3: CASSPGQTNYGYTF. The CDR3 DNA reads as TGCGCCAGCAGCCCCGGACAGACCAACTATGGCTACACCTTC.

V and J are TRBV7-2 and TRBJ1-1; the D is unclear. Germline V gene sequence: CDR1 SGHTA, CDR2 FQGNSA. V dropped 5 bases and J dropped 1 base, with 11 bases sitting between them. The CDR3 runs 14 residues. DNA for the CDR3: TGTGCCAGCAGCGCGAGGAGAGGGAACACTGAAGCTTTCTTT. Its translation is CASSARRGNTEAFF. The whole variable domain, filled in from reference TRBV7-2 and TRBJ1-1, reads GAGVSQSPSNKVTEKGKDVELRCDPISGHTALYWYRQSLGQGLEFLIYFQGNSAPDKSGLPSDRFSAERTGGSVSTLTIQRTQQEDSAVYLCASSARRGNTEAFFGQGTRLTVV.

This chain uses TRBV20-1 with TRBJ2-5; 7 bases are a match to TRBD2. CDR1 is DFQATT and CDR2 is SNEGSKA in the germline V gene (reference sequence). This CDR3 comprises 12 residues. The ends lost 6 bases at V and 1 base at J; junction bases unmatched: 2. The CDR3 DNA reads TGCAGTGCGCGGGGGAGCCAAGAGACCCAGTACTTC. Its protein product is CSARGSQETQYF.

The chain recombines TRBV5-1 with TRBJ1-1; possible D gene TRBD1, 6 bases. Per germline, CDR1 SGHRS and CDR2 YFSETQ. This CDR3 has 14 amino acids. Trimming removed 7 bases from V and 0 bases from J, with 13 bases in between. The CDR3 DNA is TGCGCCAGCGTCAACAGGGATATGAACACTGAAGCTTTCTTT. It is translated as CASVNRDMNTEAFF.

The chain combines TRBV5-4 with TRBJ2-3, with 9 bases matching TRBD1. V lost 2 bases, J lost 0 bases, and 16 bases stayed unmatched. The CDR3 has 20 amino acids. Per the germline V gene, CDR1 is SGHNT and CDR2 is YYREEE (reference sequence). The CDR3 is CASSFGPTGTGNPSTDTQYF. The CDR3 DNA follows: TGTGCCAGCAGCTTTGGGCCAACCGGGACAGGGAACCCGAGCACAGATACGCAGTATTTT. Looking up the rest from reference TRBV5-4 and TRBJ2-3 gives the full variable domain: ETGVTQSPTHLIKTRGQQVTLRCSSQSGHNTVSWYQQALGQGPQFIFQYYREEENGRGNFPPRFSGLQFPNYSSELNVNALELDDSALYLCASSFGPTGTGNPSTDTQYFGPGTRLTVL.

The chain uses TRBV18 and TRBJ2-5; D remains ambiguous. The CDR3 extends over 11 amino acids. From germline, CDR1 is KGHSH and CDR2 LQKENI. V dropped 2 bases and J dropped 5 bases, with 3 bases sitting between them. The chain's CDR3 is CASSPLETQYF. DNA for the CDR3: TGTGCCAGCTCACCATTGGAGACCCAGTACTTC.

The chain employs TRBV7-2 and TRBJ1-1, with D uncertain. The CDR3 consists of 13 residues. Germline lookup yields CDR1 SGHTA and CDR2 FQGNSA. Between the trimmed V and J ends, which lost 1 base and 4 bases, there was a span of 7 bases. CDR3 nucleotide sequence: TGTGCCAGCAGCTTAGAGTTGGGCACTGAAGCTTTCTTT. Its protein product is CASSLELGTEAFF.

This clonotype occurred once. This chain joins TRBV28 and TRBJ2-7; 8 nucleotides agree with TRBD1. The junction had 8 bases not matched to a gene; V was cut back by 5 bases and J by 5 bases. From germline, CDR1 is MDHEN and CDR2 SYDVKM. CDR3 length: 14 residues. The CDR3 protein is CASSPTGAGDEQYF. The DNA of the CDR3 is TGTGCCAGCAGTCCGACAGGGGCCGGGGACGAGCAGTACTTC. Variable domain in full (rest from reference TRBV28 and TRBJ2-7): DVKVTQSSRYLVKRTGEKVFLECVQDMDHENMFWYRQDPGLGLRLIYFSYDVKMKEKGDIPEGYSVSREKKERFSLILESASTNQTSMYLCASSPTGAGDEQYFGPGTRLTVT.

The DNA for the CDR3 is TGTGCCAGCAGTTACTCGACAGGGAATGGCTACACCTTC. It is translated as CASSYSTGNGYTF. The V gene is TRBV6-5, the J gene TRBJ1-2; 7 bases align to TRBD1. Germline CDR1 is MNHEY and CDR2 is SVGAGI. V lost 0 bases, J lost 6 bases, and 1 base stayed unmatched. The CDR3 is 13 residues long.

The chain links TRBV14 to TRBJ2-7; D remains ambiguous. V was trimmed by 4 bases and J by 4 bases, leaving 11 bases between them. CDR3 length: 13 residues. CDR1 is SGHDN and CDR2 is FVKESK in the germline V gene. This CDR3 reads CASSLTWGYEQYF. CDR3 nucleotides: TGTGCCAGCAGCCTAACTTGGGGTTACGAGCAGTACTTC.

The sample holds one count of this clonotype. J is TRBJ1-2 and V is TRBV11-2; D perhaps matches TRBD1 (5 bases). This CDR3 region has 13 residues. Trimming removed 4 bases from V and 8 bases from J, with 14 bases in between. Germline loops: CDR1 SGHAT, CDR2 FQNNGV. Here the CDR3 reads CASSSRQGVGYTF. The CDR3 nucleotides read TGTGCCAGCAGCTCCCGGCAGGGAGTAGGCTACACCTTC.

This chain connects TRBV5-4 to TRBJ2-1, with 8 bases lining up with TRBD2. Trimming at V came to 1 base and at J to 4 bases, leaving 4 bases not matched to a gene. The V gene's germline CDR1 is SGHNT and CDR2 YYREEE (reference sequence). The CDR3 runs 15 residues. CDR3 residues: CASSLKASGYNEQFF. The DNA for the CDR3 is TGTGCCAGCAGCTTGAAGGCTAGCGGGTACAATGAGCAGTTCTTC.

The gene calls are TRBV6-1 and TRBJ2-7; D is uncertain. The V and J ends lost 1 base and 7 bases respectively, with 8 bases between them. This CDR3 region has 12 residues. The germline CDR1 and CDR2 sequences are MNHNS and SASEGT. The CDR3 bases are TGTGCCAGCAGTGAAGTTGGGTTTGAGCAGTACTTC. Residues: CASSEVGFEQYF.

CDR3 protein: CASSLLDEKLFF. The CDR3 DNA follows: TGTGCCAGCAGTTTATTGGATGAAAAACTGTTTTTT. The chain is built from TRBV28 and TRBJ1-4; D is unresolved. The V end was cut by 1 base, the J end by 6 bases, with 3 bases between. This CDR3 has 12 amino acids. In germline, CDR1 is MDHEN, CDR2 SYDVKM.

The chain recombines TRBV30 with TRBJ1-1; D not resolved. Germline V gives CDR1 GTSNPN, CDR2 SVGIG (reference sequence). CDR3 length: 13 amino acids. The V gene lost 1 base and the J gene lost 0 bases, with 6 bases spanning the gap. The CDR3 is CAWSAQLNTEAFF. CDR3 nucleotides: TGTGCCTGGAGTGCACAGTTGAACACTGAAGCTTTCTTT. The full variable domain, in which reference TRBV30 and TRBJ1-1 provide the parts outside the CDR3, is SQTIHQWPATLVQPVGSPLSLECTVEGTSNPNLYWYRQAAGRGLQLLFYSVGIGQISSEVPQNLSASRPQDRQFILSSKKLLLSDSGFYLCAWSAQLNTEAFFGQGTRLTVV.

The V and J genes are TRBV3-1 and TRBJ2-7; D is perhaps TRBD1 or TRBD2 (5 bases each). CDR3 length equals 12 residues. Deletions cut 1 base from V and 6 bases from J, with 7 bases between. Per germline, CDR1 LGHDT and CDR2 YNNKEL (reference sequence). The CDR3 loop reads CASSQGGSEQYF. The CDR3 DNA reads as TGTGCCAGCAGCCAAGGGGGGAGCGAGCAGTACTTC.

This clonotype appeared once. In DNA, the CDR3 is TGCAGTGCTAGATGGGGGGCCCAAGAGACCCAGTACTTC. This gives the protein CSARWGAQETQYF. V gene TRBV20-1 combines with J gene TRBJ2-5; D assignment may be TRBD1 or TRBD2 (6 bases each). Germline V gene sequence: CDR1 DFQATT, CDR2 SNEGSKA (reference sequence). The CDR3 runs to 13 residues. Trimming took off 2 bases at V and 1 base at J, with 8 bases between the two ends.

V gene TRBV29-1 combines with J gene TRBJ1-1; D gene ambiguous. The length of the CDR3 is 12 residues. The ends were cut back, 5 bases at V and 1 base at J, with 8 bases in the middle. Germline CDR1 SQVTM, CDR2 ANQGSEA. CDR3 region: CSVRLPNTEAFF. The CDR3 bases are TGCAGCGTTAGGCTTCCGAACACTGAAGCTTTCTTT. Full variable domain (missing parts from reference TRBV29-1 and TRBJ1-1): SAVISQKPSRDICQRGTSLTIQCQVDSQVTMMFWYRQQPGQSLTLIATANQGSEATYESGFVIDKFPISRPNLTFSTLTVSNMSPEDSSIYLCSVRLPNTEAFFGQGTRLTVV.

V and J are TRBV5-6 and TRBJ1-4; D remains ambiguous. The CDR3 has 16 residues. The germline V gene encodes CDR1 SGHDT and CDR2 YYEEEE. The V and J ends lost 3 bases and 0 bases respectively, with 12 bases between them. CDR3 loop: CASSSETAATNEKLFF. CDR3 nucleotides: TGTGCCAGCAGCTCGGAGACCGCCGCAACTAATGAAAAACTGTTTTTT.